This is a list of T cell receptor beta chains from one sample in a study of blood T cell repertoires in COVID-19. Assay used: immunoSEQ multiplex PCR; TCRdb lists only in-frame clones, some missing. The table includes roughly 160,000 clones, approximately 85% detected once. Sequencing was performed on peripheral blood. These receptors all stem from a man aged 35-49 years with acute or convalescent COVID-19. The conserved cysteine and the conserved F or W are not part of the CDR3 here.

cdr3_length,v_call,j_call,cdr3_aa
14,TRBV14,TRBJ2-5,ASSLRLVGYQETQY
11,TRBV7-2,TRBJ1-1,ASSQQENTEAF
13,TRBV18,TRBJ2-1,ASSPSQDSYNEQF
13,TRBV6-5,TRBJ1-1,ASSPGGPGSTEAF
13,TRBV15,TRBJ2-2,ATSSPGHYTGELF
17,TRBV27,TRBJ1-5,ASSYPGQGAKPSNQPQH
9,TRBV3-1/TRBV3-2,TRBJ1-1,ASRGGTEAF
14,TRBV18,TRBJ1-1,ASSPSGGLMNTEAF
13,TRBV5-1,TRBJ2-2,ASSLWTGYTGELF
14,TRBV9,TRBJ2-5,ASSVEGTTRTETQY
15,TRBV2,TRBJ2-1,ASATPSRTGDVDEQF
11,TRBV28,TRBJ2-7,ASTGGQRYEQY
13,TRBV5-1,TRBJ2-4,ASSHGTTKGNIQY
13,TRBV5-1,TRBJ1-6,ASSWDTAGNSPLH
12,TRBV18,TRBJ2-7,ASSRTGNDYEQY
14,TRBV9,TRBJ1-3,ASSALQGTGGNTIY
12,TRBV6-5,TRBJ2-3,ASSPLRDGDTQY
14,TRBV19,TRBJ2-5,ASSMGGLAGQETQY
12,TRBV19,TRBJ2-7,ASKSGQGIYEQY
11,TRBV7-3,TRBJ2-5,ASSSGGGRAQY
13,TRBV5-4,TRBJ2-5,ASSRTSGGVETQY
10,TRBV11-2,TRBJ2-7,ASSLDSYEQY
13,TRBV6-5,TRBJ1-6,ASRRPGQVQSPLH
12,TRBV30,TRBJ1-4,AWSRDSTNEKLF
11,TRBV3-1/TRBV3-2,TRBJ1-2,ASSRDRVYGYT
13,TRBV6-4,TRBJ2-1,ASSLATGVNNEQF